This T cell receptor beta chain originates from a study of T cell changes during pregnancy in multiple sclerosis. Some clones are missing from TCRdb's copy, which holds only in-frame ones; the method was immunoSEQ multiplex PCR. The sample lists some 80,000 clones, approximately 92% occurring once. From germline, CDR1 is SGDLS and CDR2 YYNGEE. Trimming took off 4 bases at V and 2 bases at J, with 6 bases between the two ends. This CDR3 spans 12 amino acids. Here the sequenced sample was peripheral blood, taken in the first trimester of pregnancy. This rearrangement joins TRBV9 to TRBJ1-1; D call uncertain. This receptor was obtained from a female donor with multiple sclerosis, enrolled in a pregnancy study. The DNA for the CDR3 is TGTGCCAGCAGCCCCCAAAACACTGAAGCTTTCTTT. This translates into CASSPQNTEAFF.